This T cell receptor beta chain was sequenced in a study of Ad26.COV2.S vaccination and SARS-CoV-2 variants. V lost 1 base and J 3 bases, leaving 15 bases between the germline ends. Germline values: CDR1 SEHNR, CDR2 FQNEAQ (reference sequence). The CDR3 sequence is 16 residues long. TCRdb's copy holds only in-frame clones and misses some; the assay was immunoSEQ multiplex PCR. This table holds 300,000 to 400,000 clones, about nine tenths found once. Treatment: about 20 received Ad26.COV2.S at low or high dose, single or two shots; about 5 received placebo; per-sample allocation not given. The investigators took samples on day 63 after the first vaccine or placebo injection.

The sequence derives from a person aged 18 to 65 who received the Ad26.COV2.S COVID-19 vaccine or a placebo. The sequencing used peripheral blood, collected in a trial of Ad26.COV2.S vaccine versus placebo. This rearrangement joins TRBV7-9 to TRBJ1-1; tentative D call: TRBD1 (5 bases). CDR3 residues: CASSLGAGSSDTEAFF. Here the CDR3 DNA reads TGTGCCAGCAGCTTAGGGGCAGGGAGTTCTGACACTGAAGCTTTCTTT.